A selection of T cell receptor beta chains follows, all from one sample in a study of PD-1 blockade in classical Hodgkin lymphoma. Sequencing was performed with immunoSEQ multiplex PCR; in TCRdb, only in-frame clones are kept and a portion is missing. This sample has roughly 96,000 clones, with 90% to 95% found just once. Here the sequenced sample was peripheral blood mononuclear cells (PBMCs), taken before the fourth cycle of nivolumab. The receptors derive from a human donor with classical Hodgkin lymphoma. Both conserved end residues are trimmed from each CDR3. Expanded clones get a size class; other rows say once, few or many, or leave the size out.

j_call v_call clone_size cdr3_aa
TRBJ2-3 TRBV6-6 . ASSYNAGETDTQY
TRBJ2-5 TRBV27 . ASSPRDRVTETQY
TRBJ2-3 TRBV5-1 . ASSFRDRGTDTQY
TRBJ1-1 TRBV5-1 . ASISSSGVLGTEAF
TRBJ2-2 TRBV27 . ASSLLAGLGLGTGELF
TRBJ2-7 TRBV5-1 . ASSWSTGVAYEQY
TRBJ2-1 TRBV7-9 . ASSLQGAYNEQF
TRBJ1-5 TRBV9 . ASSADSYQPQH
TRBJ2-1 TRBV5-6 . ASSPGALYTYNEQF
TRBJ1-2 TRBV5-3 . ARSFLSRVPRNGYT
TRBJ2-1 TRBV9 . ASSVEPGGPYNEQF
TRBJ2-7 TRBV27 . ASSSNYEQY
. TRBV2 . ASSEAKRQEHEQY
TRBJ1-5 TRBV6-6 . ASRGGPSNQPQH
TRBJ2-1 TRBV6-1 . ASRLTDSYNEQF
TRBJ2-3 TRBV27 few ASSFGRSTDTQY
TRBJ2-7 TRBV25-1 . ARKIRTGGNYEQY
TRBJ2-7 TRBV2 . ASTTPTSGRAGLSYEQY
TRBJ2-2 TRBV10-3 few ATVAANTGELF
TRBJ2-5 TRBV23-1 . ASSQGLGGPY
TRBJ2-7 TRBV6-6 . ASSGTGGSSYEQY
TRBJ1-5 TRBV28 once ASSLKPVLGDQPQH
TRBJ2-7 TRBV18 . ASSPRDSSTYEQY
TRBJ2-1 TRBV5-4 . ASSSSYGTRVYHEQF
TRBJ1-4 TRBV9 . ASSGDRLKGKLF
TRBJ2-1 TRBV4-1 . ASSQPRDGYYNEQF
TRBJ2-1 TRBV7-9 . ASTRTSSYNEQF
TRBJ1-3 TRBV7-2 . ASSLVPRDAFIY
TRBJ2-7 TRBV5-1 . ASSFSMPGNEQY
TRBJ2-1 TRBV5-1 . ASSLRAASYNEQF
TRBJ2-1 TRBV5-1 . ASSGTGAYNEQF
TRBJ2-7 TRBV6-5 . ASSYGGRASEQY
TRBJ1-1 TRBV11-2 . ASSLQKGTDEAF
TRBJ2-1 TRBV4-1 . ASSQGEASSPSYNEQF
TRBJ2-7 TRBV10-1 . ASSDSGDEQY
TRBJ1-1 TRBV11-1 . ASSRNTEAF
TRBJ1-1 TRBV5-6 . ASSLRSTLNTEAF
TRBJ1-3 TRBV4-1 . ASSQGPRPGNTIY
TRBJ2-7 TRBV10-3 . AISDVAGSSYEQY
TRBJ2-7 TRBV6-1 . ASSDGLAGVGEQY
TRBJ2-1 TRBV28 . ASFKQGTYNEQF